This note documents a single T cell receptor (beta chain) sequence. Antigen specificity is unknown. 60 Vbeta and 13 Jbeta primers were used in PCR. The table came from immunoSEQ multiplex PCR; TCRdb's copy has only in-frame clones and leaves some out. The sample carries under 200,000 clones, around three quarters recorded once. Trimming cost V 2 bases and J 0 bases, with 10 bases left between them. This CDR3 is 15 amino acids long. The germline V gene has CDR1 LGHNA and CDR2 YSLEER. This entry comes from a study of cytomegalovirus exposure and HLA in healthy donors. Findings and caveats of the study: Presence/absence analyses treated sequencing depth as roughly uniform across donors. According to a later analysis, donors in an Asian-associated ancestry cluster reportedly had fewer N-insertions than the approximately 730-donor mean. Highly shared variants forming one cluster were likely a sequencing artifact. In a later analysis, HLA-C alleles had the fewest associated TCRs, DRB1 alleles the most.

What was sequenced was PBMCs. The sequence derives from a woman between 45 and 65 years old in good health and CMV-seronegative. The genes are TRBV4-3 and TRBJ1-1; D perhaps matches TRBD1 (6 bases). The CDR3 bases are TGCGCCAGCAGCCAACCCGGACAGATGAACACTGAAGCTTTCTTT. Translated, it gives CASSQPGQMNTEAFF.